This T cell receptor beta chain was captured in a study of cytomegalovirus exposure and HLA in healthy donors. The study, taken as a whole, reports: Despite most TCR sequences being rare, some public TCRs occurred in many donors.

In the PCR, 60 Vbeta and 13 Jbeta primers were used. Generated by immunoSEQ multiplex PCR, the TCRdb table keeps only in-frame clones and is missing some. The sample lists approximately 260,000 clones, 84% seen once, with 1.5% to 2.5% in the top ten. V lost 4 bases and J 0 bases, leaving 14 bases between the germline ends. There are 15 residues in the CDR3. Germline CDR1 reads SGHRS; CDR2 reads YFSETQ. Remarks on this clone: No antigen is known for it.

The chain couples TRBV5-1 to TRBJ2-7; TRBD2 might be the D (6 bases). The TCR originated in a woman in her 40s in good health and CMV-seropositive. Input material: PBMCs. The CDR3 protein is CASSPTGTLSYEQYF. The DNA for the CDR3 is TGCGCCAGCAGCCCGACCGGGACTCTCTCCTACGAGCAGTACTTC.